Sequencing of this T cell receptor (beta chain) was carried out in a study of blood T cell repertoires in COVID-19. Those enrolled, adults aged about 18 to 89 years, came from roughly 22 US areas. Methods used by the authors: Amplification with reference gene primers provided the estimates of nucleated cell counts. Libraries were prepared by immunoSEQ multiplex PCR; TCRdb keeps only in-frame clonotypes and omits some of them. V, J and clone size derive from that table, while D and trimming were established from the DNA sequence. The data contain approximately 210,000 clones, around 82% of them singletons. Germline values: CDR1 LNHDA, CDR2 SQIVND (reference sequence). This CDR3 is 17 amino acids long. V lost 7 bases, J lost 6 bases, and 17 bases stayed unmatched.

The specimen was PBMCs or T cells enriched from blood (not recorded which). The gene calls are TRBV19 and TRBJ2-1; 8 bases fit TRBD1. The receptor's source is a man aged 40-49 years who had recovered from COVID-19. CDR3: CASNQALGQGAGNEQFF. CDR3 nucleotide sequence: TGTGCCAGTAACCAGGCCCTGGGCCAGGGGGCGGGCAATGAGCAGTTCTTC. The variable domain in full, with the rest retrieved from reference TRBV19 and TRBJ2-1, is DGGITQSPKYLFRKEGQNVTLSCEQNLNHDAMYWYRQDPGQGLRLIYYSQIVNDFQKGDIAEGYSVSREKKESFPLTVTSAQKNPTAFYLCASNQALGQGAGNEQFFGPGTRLTVL.